This T cell receptor (beta chain) was captured in a study of T cell responses to AZD1222 COVID-19 vaccine. Profiling relied on immunoSEQ multiplex PCR, and the TCRdb table lists in-frame clones only, not all of them. The table has around 35,000 clones, 75% to 90% seen once. General observations from the study: Reportedly, nearly half of unique spike TCRs recognized epitopes outside B.1.351/B.1.1.7 mutations. Possibly, clonal diversity was underestimated; donors were largely white British and included more females.

As regards this clone: Its target is unknown.

Germline V gene lookup returns CDR1 SQVTM and CDR2 ANQGSEA. The CDR3 length is 15 residues. V dropped 6 bases and J dropped 2 bases, with 18 bases sitting between them. The receptor's source is an adult in good health. The genes are TRBV29-1 and TRBJ2-3, with D perhaps matching TRBD1 or TRBD2 (5 bases each). The sample here was peripheral blood, taken on day 0 of AZD1222 vaccination. The CDR3 region is CSVGVGGLPTDTQYF. CDR3 in DNA: TGCAGCGTGGGGGTTGGCGGCCTCCCCACAGATACGCAGTATTTT.